This T cell receptor beta chain was recovered during a study of identical twins. Overall study findings and caveats: Insertion counts were lower in abundant cord blood beta clonotypes, a trend that memory repertoires did not show.

cDNA molecules carried unique molecular identifiers, and template switching added a universal primer site. MiXCR was run by TCRdb on the 5' RACE reads, yielding one entry per CDR3 protein. The repertoire includes approximately 700,000 distinct CDR3 sequences, around 5.7% of them detected once, and approximately 1.6% sits in the top ten. This CDR3 contains 13 residues. The trim removed 6 bases at V and 2 bases at J, leaving 3 bases unmatched. A word on this clonotype: What it binds is not known. This may arise from a read error, as a much more abundant clone is one base away.

The chain joins TRBV12-3 or TRBV12-4 to TRBJ2-5; TRBD1 aligns across 7 bases. The sequenced sample was naive T cells sorted from blood. This clonotype was sampled from a man between 18 and 35 years old in good health. The DNA for the CDR3 is TGTGCCAGCAGGCCGACAGGGCAAGAGACCCAGTACTTC. This encodes CASRPTGQETQYF.